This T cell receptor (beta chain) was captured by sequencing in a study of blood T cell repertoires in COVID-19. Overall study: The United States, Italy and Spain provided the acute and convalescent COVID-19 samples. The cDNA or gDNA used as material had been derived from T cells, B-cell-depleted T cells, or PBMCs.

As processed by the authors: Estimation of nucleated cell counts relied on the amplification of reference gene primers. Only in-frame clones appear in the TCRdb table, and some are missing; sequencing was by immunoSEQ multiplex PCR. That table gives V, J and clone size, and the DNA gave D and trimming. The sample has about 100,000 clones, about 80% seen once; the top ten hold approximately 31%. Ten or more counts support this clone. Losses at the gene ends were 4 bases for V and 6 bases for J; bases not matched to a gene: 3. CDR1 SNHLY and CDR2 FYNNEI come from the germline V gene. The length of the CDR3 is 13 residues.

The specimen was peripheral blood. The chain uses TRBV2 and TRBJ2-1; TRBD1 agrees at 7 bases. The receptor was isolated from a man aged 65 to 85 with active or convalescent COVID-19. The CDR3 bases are TGTGCCAGCAGTGGGGGACAGATCAATGAGCAGTTCTTC. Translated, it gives CASSGGQINEQFF.